This TCR beta chain is drawn from a study of T cell responses to AZD1222 COVID-19 vaccine (dated by TCRdb to about 2021). General notes on the study: AZD1222 recipients whose second dose came at about 4 weeks and those whose second dose came at about 12 weeks were combined into one group, since spike-specific TCR depth and breadth did not differ between the two schedules. TCR sequencing covered 233 trial participants: 200 to 220 given two doses of AZD1222 and 26 given two doses of MenACWY control vaccine. Enrollment into the trials was organized by age into subgroups of 18-55, 56-69 and 70-plus years, and those subgroups contained 148, 28 and 57 TCR-sequenced participants, respectively. General study outcomes and caveats: In the small 56-69-year group, the increase in depth fell short of significance, most likely because of low power. Participants were mostly white British and included more females than males, and it was suggested by the authors that clonal diversity may have been underestimated. Reportedly, almost half of the unique spike-specific TCRs recognized epitopes lying outside the regions that are mutated in the B.1.351 and B.1.1.7 variants. Because no samples from the day 14 peak response were available, repertoires could be characterized only after the peak T cell response. The whole spike protein was spanned by vaccine-associated CD4 TCRs, and dominant responses were seen in regions 160-218 and 743-854. Conclusions about previously exposed vaccinees were limited because only six AZD1222 recipients were SARS-CoV-2 seropositive at baseline. After two AZD1222 doses, both the breadth and the depth of spike-specific TCRs were significantly higher than at day 0 and than in MenACWY recipients.

What this sample's time point label stands for: baseline before first vaccination. Vaccinee samples were obtained from the UK trials COV001 and COV002, which included a single-blind randomized controlled phase 2/3 trial of AZD1222 (ChAdOx1 nCoV-19) in healthy adults. For TCRbeta chain sequencing, PBMC samples from trial participants were taken at day 0 and at day 28 after the second dose. With regard to this clone: The antigen it recognizes is unknown. No much larger clone exists at a distance of one base, and base qualities are not known.

The CDR3 regions of human TCRbeta chains were analyzed by immunosequencing. In the original analysis: Repertoire TCRs were matched against a reference library of SARS-CoV-2-specific TCRs generated with the MIRA antigen-specificity platform. Breadth was defined as the fraction of unique TCRs that were SARS-CoV-2-associated. Depth was defined as the fraction of total T cells that were SARS-CoV-2-associated. Each spike-specific TCR was assigned to its reactive spike region and to a CD4 or CD8 class using the MIRA data. Log10-transformed breadth and depth values were compared by one-way ANOVA with Sidak's multiple comparisons tests. TCRdb mirrors the immuneACCESS table, restricted to in-frame sequences. Some clones are absent from its copies; in checked studies, under half trace to an unresolved V gene, and the reason for the others is unknown. V and J calls and clone size are copied from that table; D and trimming were computed from the DNA. The sample table shows over 100,000 clones, and about 90% are seen once. The ten largest account for less than 8.5% of the sample.

This sample comprised peripheral blood, obtained on day 0 of AZD1222 vaccination. The clonotype originates from an adult in good health.

The DNA sequence is as follows: TGTGCCAGCAGCCAAGGGCCTAACTATGGCTACACCTTC. The translation is CASSQGPNYGYTF. This sequence uses TRBV6-5 and TRBJ1-2, with the D gene not confidently named. V is shortened by 6 bases, J by 0 bases, and the region joining them spans 8 bases. The CDR3 sequence holds 13 residues, the cysteine and phenylalanine included. Kept here is only the CDR3 DNA, which spans 39 bases and is read in frame from base 1. CDR1 and CDR2 are read off the germline V gene as MNHEY and SVGAGI.